These 8 T cell receptor beta chains originate from one sample sequenced in a study of early T cells in non-severe SARS-CoV-2 infection. One entry per CDR3 protein results from TCRdb running MiXCR on the 5' RACE reads. The sample carries over 50,000 distinct CDR3 sequences, around 13% recorded once. The sequencing input was whole blood. The source is an adult who was a healthcare worker with PCR-confirmed SARS-CoV-2 infection or an uninfected control (not recorded which).

This clonotype was seen ten or more times. The chain links TRBV20-1 to TRBJ2-1; TRBD2 agrees at 12 bases. This CDR3 contains 14 residues. V gave up 6 bases and J gave up 8 bases; unmatched junction bases: 8. The V gene's germline CDR1 is DFQATT and CDR2 SNEGSKA (reference sequence). CDR3 sequence (DNA): TGCAGTGCCCCTCGACTAGCGGGAGTCCATGAGCAGTTCTTC. Translated: CSAPRLAGVHEQFF.

This clonotype was found many times. V usage is TRBV20-1 and J usage is TRBJ2-1; D ambiguous. CDR1 and CDR2 (germline): DFQATT, SNEGSKA (reference sequence). V was pared by 5 bases and J by 1 base, with 12 bases between. The CDR3 length is 14 residues. The chain's CDR3 is CSAAPFLSYNEQFF. The DNA for the CDR3 is TGCAGTGCTGCCCCATTCTTGTCCTACAATGAGCAGTTCTTC.

The table lists this clonotype with many counts. This chain uses TRBV28 with TRBJ2-1, with 12 bases identical to TRBD2. Germline CDR1 and CDR2: MDHEN and SYDVKM. This CDR3 is built from 17 residues. The V and J ends lost 1 base and 7 bases, in that order; junction bases with no gene match: 8. CDR3: CASSLSPLAGGRNEQFF. The DNA for the CDR3 is TGTGCCAGCAGTTTATCCCCCCTAGCGGGGGGGCGAAATGAGCAGTTCTTC.

The rearrangement links TRBV7-9 to TRBJ2-7, with TRBD1 matching 8 bases. This CDR3 region has 13 residues. The ends lost 10 bases at V and 4 bases at J; junction bases unmatched: 9. Germline loops: CDR1 SEHNR, CDR2 FQNEAQ (reference sequence). The CDR3 bases are TGTGCCAACCAGCGCCAGGGGGCATACGAGCAGTACTTC. Translating it yields CANQRQGAYEQYF. The variable domain in full, completed from reference TRBV7-9 and TRBJ2-7, reads DTGVSQNPRHKITKRGQNVTFRCDPISEHNRLYWYRQTLGQGPEFLTYFQNEAQLEKSRLLSDRFSAERPKGSFSTLEIQRTEQGDSAMYLCANQRQGAYEQYFGPGTRLTVT.

This clonotype has at least ten counts. In DNA, the CDR3 is TGTGCCAGCGAGGCAAAAACTAGCACAGATACGCAGTATTTT. Translating gives CASEAKTSTDTQYF. The genes are TRBV25-1 and TRBJ2-3; D unclear. V was pared by 8 bases and J by 0 bases, with 12 bases between. This CDR3 contains 14 residues. CDR1 and CDR2 (germline): MGHDK, SYGVNS.

Many counts were recorded for this clonotype. The gene calls are TRBV6-1 and TRBJ2-1; the match to TRBD2 covers 15 bases. Germline V lookup: CDR1 MNHNS, CDR2 SASEGT. This CDR3 has 18 residues. V was clipped by 5 bases and J by 4 bases; unmatched bases: 9. CDR3 sequence reads: CASSRTSGGGSTYNEQFF. The DNA of the CDR3 is TGTGCCAGCAGTCGGACTAGCGGGGGGGGAAGTACATACAATGAGCAGTTCTTC.

This chain joins TRBV29-1 and TRBJ2-3, with D maybe TRBD2 (6 bases). CDR3 size: 11 residues. V was trimmed by 4 bases and J by 4 bases, leaving 6 bases between them. From germline, CDR1 is SQVTM and CDR2 ANQGSEA. CDR3 nucleotide sequence: TGCAGCGTTGGGGGGGCAGATACGCAGTATTTT. Translating gives CSVGGADTQYF.

The table lists this clonotype with a few counts. V usage is TRBV7-9 and J usage is TRBJ2-1; TRBD1 matches 11 bases. CDR1 is SEHNR and CDR2 is FQNEAQ in the germline V gene (reference sequence). There are 15 residues in the CDR3. J gave up 7 bases and V 5 bases, and 7 bases lay outside the gene matches. The DNA for the CDR3 is TGTGCCAGCAGCCCGGGACAGGGGGGGATGAATGAGCAGTTCTTC. Translating gives CASSPGQGGMNEQFF.